This T cell receptor beta chain is from a study of blood T cell repertoires in COVID-19. The overall study: Spain, Italy and the United States supplied samples that represented acute and convalescent COVID-19.

The junction had 9 bases not matched to a gene; V was cut back by 4 bases and J by 6 bases. CDR1 and CDR2 (germline): SGHNT, YYREEE (reference sequence). The CDR3 contains 14 residues. In Seattle, patients joined the study during active infection and were tracked longitudinally. TCRdb's copy holds only in-frame clones and misses some; the assay was immunoSEQ multiplex PCR. This table has almost 400,000 clones, around 87% appearing once. The clonotype was recovered from a woman aged 60-70 years with COVID-19, enrolled during active disease. This rearrangement joins TRBV5-4 to TRBJ1-2, with 7 positions matching TRBD1. The sequencing sample was made of peripheral blood. CDR3 bases: TGTGCCAGCAGCACCCTGACAGGGAACGATGGCTACACCTTC. Its translation: CASSTLTGNDGYTF.